This T cell receptor (beta chain) was obtained from a study of T-cell memory formation after mild COVID-19. Across the study: TCR clustering was largely donor specific. Study-wide results and caveats: There was no confirmation that second-wave clones peaking on day 37 were SARS-CoV-2 specific. Prior to infection, memory already included some responding clones, suggesting cross-reactive memory joined. For contracting clones, CD4+ ones sat mainly in CM and EM, CD8+ in EMRA.

This clonotype has a handful of counts. What it recognizes is unknown. Each CDR3 protein is one row after TCRdb ran MiXCR on the 5' RACE reads. This table has about 320,000 distinct CDR3 sequences, about 13% appearing once. The CDR3 consists of 16 residues. V was clipped by 1 base and J by 0 bases, with 11 bases between them. Germline CDR1 SGHVS, CDR2 FQNEAQ. This chain joins TRBV7-8 and TRBJ2-3, with D possibly called TRBD1 or TRBD2 (6 bases each). Sequenced material: PBMCs or a T cell subset sorted from them (not recorded which). The receptor was isolated from a man aged 18 to 30 who had mild COVID-19 (a few samples of this study predate the infection). Cell type and time point are not known. Here the CDR3 reads CASSLETGASTDTQYF. CDR3 nucleotide sequence: TGTGCCAGCAGCTTAGAAACGGGGGCTAGCACAGATACGCAGTATTTT.